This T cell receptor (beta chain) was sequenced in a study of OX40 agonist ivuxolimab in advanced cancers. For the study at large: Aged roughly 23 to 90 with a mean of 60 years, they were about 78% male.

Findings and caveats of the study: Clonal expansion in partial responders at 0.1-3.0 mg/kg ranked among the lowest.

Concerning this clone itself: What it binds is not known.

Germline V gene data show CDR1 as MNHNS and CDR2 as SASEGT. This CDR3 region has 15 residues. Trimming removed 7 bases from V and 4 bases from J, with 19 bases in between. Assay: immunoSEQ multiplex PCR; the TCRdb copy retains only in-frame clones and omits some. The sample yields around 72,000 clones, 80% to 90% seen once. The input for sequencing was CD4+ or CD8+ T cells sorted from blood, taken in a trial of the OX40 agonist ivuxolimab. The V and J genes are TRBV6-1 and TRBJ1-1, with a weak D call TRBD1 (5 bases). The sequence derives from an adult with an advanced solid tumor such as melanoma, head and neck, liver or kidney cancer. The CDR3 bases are TGTGCCAGCACCCCTGGGAACGCCCAGGGCACTGAAGCTTTCTTT. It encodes CASTPGNAQGTEAFF.